The present T cell receptor beta chain was sequenced within a study of T cells in Graves' hyperthyroidism and ophthalmopathy. CDR3 size: 12 residues. The germline V gene encodes CDR1 WSHSY and CDR2 SAAADI. V lost 8 bases, J lost 4 bases, and 12 bases lay in between. On this clonotype itself: The antigen is undetermined.

Exclusion followed for patients with uncontrolled infection, other autoimmune disease, pregnancy or lactation. From RNA transcripts, TCR beta CDR3 regions were amplified. Primed by the HTBI set, a first-round RT-PCR was run on the TCR CDR3. TCRdb passed the multiplex PCR reads through MiXCR, listing each CDR3 protein once. Of 600,000 to 700,000 distinct CDR3 sequences listed, less than 45% are singletons. General study findings and limits: Among clonotypes expanded in thyroid above 0.001, most were also found in blood.

The chain has TRBV10-2 and TRBJ2-7; D is perhaps TRBD2 (5 bases). The receptor was derived from an adult man with Graves' disease, either hyperthyroidism or ophthalmopathy (not recorded which). The source material was peripheral blood or thyroid tissue (not recorded which). CDR3 amino acids: CASLDWSYEQYF. The CDR3 bases are TGCGCCAGCCTGGACTGGAGTTACGAGCAGTACTTC.